These T cell receptor beta chains were read from a single sample in a study of T cell repertoires in cytomegalovirus infection. Their recognized antigens are unknown. TCRdb reprocessed the reads with MiXCR, giving one entry per CDR3 protein. The sample carries about 570,000 distinct CDR3 sequences, over 35% recorded once. The material was cultured PBMCs, obtained from culture after CMV antigen stimulation. Every receptor here comes from a human donor in good health (CMV status not recorded). Some clones in this sample may be carry-over from other donors' samples. CDR3s include the opening cysteine and the closing phenylalanine or tryptophan. Each record gives: clone size, J gene, V gene, D gene, CDR3 DNA, CDR3 protein. A D gene is named only where the DNA matches it firmly. Rows may omit the clone size; those that give it use once, few, many or a size class.

size: -
J: TRBJ1-5
V: TRBV10-2
D: -
DNA: TGCGCCAGCAATAACCGGGGCCCTTGGCCCCAGCATTTT
CDR3: CASNNRGPWPQHF

size: -
J: TRBJ2-5
V: TRBV7-6
D: -
DNA: TGTGCCAGCACCACACCCCGGGACTCTAACCAAGAGACCCAGTACTTC
CDR3: CASTTPRDSNQETQYF

size: -
J: TRBJ1-2
V: TRBV20-1
D: -
DNA: TGCAGTGCTCCGACGCCACCATGGGAGGGAGTGGGGGCCTGGGAGGGCTACACCTTC
CDR3: CSAPTPPWEGVGAWEGYTF

size: few
J: TRBJ2-7
V: TRBV7-2
D: -
DNA: TGTGCCAGCAGCTTTAAGGGGTTTGGCGAGCAGTACTTC
CDR3: CASSFKGFGEQYF

size: few
J: TRBJ1-6
V: TRBV7-8
D: -
DNA: TGTGCCAGCAGCCACGCAGAGTATAATTCACCCCTCCACTTT
CDR3: CASSHAEYNSPLHF

size: few
J: TRBJ1-6
V: TRBV6-1
D: TRBD1
DNA: TGTGCCAGCAGTGACACCCCGGGACAGGGGAGGTCACCCCTCCACTTT
CDR3: CASSDTPGQGRSPLHF

size: -
J: TRBJ2-2
V: TRBV7-2
D: -
DNA: TGTGCCAGCAGCATGACCGTTAACGGGGAGCTGTTTTTT
CDR3: CASSMTVNGELFF

size: -
J: TRBJ2-2
V: TRBV2
D: TRBD2
DNA: TGTGCCAGCAGTCCGCGCGGGGGGTACACCGGGGAGCTGTTTTTT
CDR3: CASSPRGGYTGELFF

size: -
J: TRBJ1-5
V: TRBV30
D: -
DNA: TGTGCCTGGAGTGCCATCACGGGTCAGCCCCAGCATTTT
CDR3: CAWSAITGQPQHF

size: -
J: TRBJ1-1
V: TRBV20-1
D: -
DNA: TGCAGTGCTGAATACAGGGCGTCTGACACTGAAGCTTTCTTT
CDR3: CSAEYRASDTEAFF

size: -
J: TRBJ1-5
V: TRBV7-2
D: TRBD1
DNA: TGTGCCAGCAGAGCTCGACAGGGGGAAGATCAGCCCCAGCATTTT
CDR3: CASRARQGEDQPQHF

size: -
J: TRBJ1-5
V: TRBV20-1
D: -
DNA: TGCAGTGGTGCGTCGGGGGATCAGCCCCAGCATTTT
CDR3: CSGASGDQPQHF

size: few
J: TRBJ1-5
V: TRBV7-2
D: -
DNA: TGTGCCAGCAGCTTACGATACAATCAGCCCCAGCATTTT
CDR3: CASSLRYNQPQHF

size: few
J: TRBJ1-2
V: TRBV7-2
D: TRBD1
DNA: TGTGCCAGCAGCCGCACCGGGACAGGGATAACTAACTATGGCTACACCTTC
CDR3: CASSRTGTGITNYGYTF

size: -
J: TRBJ2-2
V: TRBV11-1
D: TRBD1
DNA: TGTGCCAGCAGCCCGGTCGACAGGGGCACCGGGGAGCTGTTTTTT
CDR3: CASSPVDRGTGELFF

size: -
J: TRBJ2-1
V: TRBV29-1
D: TRBD2
DNA: TGCAGCGTTGCGGGCCAATCCGGGGGGTTCTACAATGAGCAGTTCTTC
CDR3: CSVAGQSGGFYNEQFF

size: -
J: TRBJ2-2
V: TRBV19
D: TRBD2
DNA: TGTGCCAGTAGTCCCCGGTTGGGTTCGGGGGGAAAGAATGCCGGGGAGCTGTTTTTT
CDR3: CASSPRLGSGGKNAGELFF

size: few
J: TRBJ1-1
V: TRBV6-1
D: -
DNA: TGTGCCAGCAGATTCAGGGGAATCGGACGAGGAACTGAAGCTTTCTTT
CDR3: CASRFRGIGRGTEAFF

size: -
J: TRBJ1-2
V: TRBV18
D: -
DNA: TGTGCCAGCTCACCAAGGGACGGTGGCTACACCTTC
CDR3: CASSPRDGGYTF